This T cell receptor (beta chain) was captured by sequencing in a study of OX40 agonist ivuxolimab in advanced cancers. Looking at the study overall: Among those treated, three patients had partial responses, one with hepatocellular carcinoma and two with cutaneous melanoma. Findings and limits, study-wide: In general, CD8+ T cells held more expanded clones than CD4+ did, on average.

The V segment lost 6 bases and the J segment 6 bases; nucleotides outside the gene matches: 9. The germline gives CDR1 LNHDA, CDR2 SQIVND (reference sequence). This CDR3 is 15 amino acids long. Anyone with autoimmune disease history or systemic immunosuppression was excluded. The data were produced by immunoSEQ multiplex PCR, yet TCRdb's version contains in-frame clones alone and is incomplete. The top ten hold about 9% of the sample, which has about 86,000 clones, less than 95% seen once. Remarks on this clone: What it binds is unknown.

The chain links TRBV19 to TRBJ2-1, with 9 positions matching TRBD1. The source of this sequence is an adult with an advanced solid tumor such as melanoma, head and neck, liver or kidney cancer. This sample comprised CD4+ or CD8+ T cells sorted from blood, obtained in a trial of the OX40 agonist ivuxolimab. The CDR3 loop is CASSPPGQGFNEQFF. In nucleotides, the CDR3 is TGTGCCAGTAGCCCACCCGGACAGGGGTTCAATGAGCAGTTCTTC.